The next 20 T cell receptor beta chains were all read from a single sample in a study of tumor and adjacent non-tumor tissue in lung cancer. The library came from three nested PCR rounds adapted from ARM-PCR protocols. TCRdb reprocessed the multiplex PCR reads with MiXCR, giving one entry per CDR3 protein. The table includes around 140,000 distinct CDR3 sequences, around 65% detected once. This sample's RNA came from whole unsorted tissue. Source material: lung tumor tissue. These receptor sequences come from a man between 60 and 70 years old with small cell lung cancer.

This chain links TRBV20-1 with TRBJ2-1; the D gene is possibly TRBD1 (5 bases). Trimming removed 4 bases at V and 10 bases at J, with 8 bases between. The CDR3 has 10 residues. Germline V gives CDR1 DFQATT, CDR2 SNEGSKA (reference sequence). The CDR3: CSAKGKEQFF. In DNA form, the CDR3 reads TGCAGTGCTAAGGGGAAAGAGCAGTTCTTC.

For this clonotype: This clone may be a read error of a much larger clone one base away. CDR3 sequence: CASSLRAGGFYNEHFF. In DNA form, the CDR3 reads TGTGCCAGCAGCTTGAGGGCAGGGGGCTTCTACAATGAGCATTTCTTC. J is TRBJ2-1 and V is TRBV5-4; TRBD1 matches 8 bases. Germline V gene lookup returns CDR1 SGHNT and CDR2 YYREEE (reference sequence). The CDR3 is made up of 16 amino acids.

With respect to this clonotype: Germline is not matched at one junction end, which may reflect a read error. The CDR3 reads CSVASGENQYF. CDR3 in DNA: TGCAGTGTCGCATCAGGGGAGAACCAGTACTTC. This sequence joins TRBV20-1 and TRBJ2-5, with D maybe TRBD1 (6 bases). Looked up from germline, CDR1 is DFQATT and CDR2 is SNEGSKA (reference sequence). The CDR3 is 11 residues long.

The V call is TRBV11-1, the J call TRBJ2-7; D could derive from TRBD1 or TRBD2 (6 bases each). Germline V lookup: CDR1 SGHAT, CDR2 FQDESV (reference sequence). Trimming removed 3 bases at V and 6 bases at J, with 15 bases between. The CDR3 loop spans 14 amino acids. CDR3 amino acids: CASSFGGPYCEQYV. The CDR3 coding sequence is TGTGCCAGCAGCTTTGGGGGGCCCTACTGCGAGCAGTACGTC.

Comment on this clonotype: A read error may account for a junction end that differs from germline. The rearrangement links TRBV11-2 to TRBJ2-5; D is possibly TRBD2 (6 bases). Germline V lookup: CDR1 SGHAT, CDR2 FQNNGV. The CDR3 runs to 16 residues. CDR3 in amino acids: CTSSPTPSVPLETQYF. The DNA for the CDR3 is TGTACCAGCAGCCCTACTCCTAGCGTACCATTGGAGACCCAGTACTTC.

In the case of this clonotype: Its ends do not fully match the called genes, so a read error is possible. The chain joins TRBV11-2 to TRBJ2-5; no definite D call. The length of the CDR3 is 14 residues. Germline V gene data show CDR1 as SGHAT and CDR2 as FQNNGV. The chain's CDR3 is CASSLARARETQYF. CDR3 in DNA: TGTGCCAGCAGCTTAGCACGGGCTAGAGAGACTCAGTACTTC.

The chain carries TRBV20-1 and TRBJ2-1, with D perhaps matching TRBD2 (5 bases). The germline gives CDR1 DFQATT, CDR2 SNEGSKA (reference sequence). There are 13 residues in the CDR3. Between the trimmed V and J ends, which lost 6 bases and 12 bases, there was a span of 21 bases. The CDR3 nucleotides read TGCAGTGCCCGTTCGAGGGCAGGCAAAGTGCAGTTCTTC. Amino acid sequence: CSARSRAGKVQFF.

The J gene is TRBJ2-7, the V gene TRBV11-1; tentatively, D is TRBD1 (5 bases). CDR1 and CDR2 from the germline V gene are SGHAT and FQDESV (reference sequence). The CDR3 runs to 13 residues. The CDR3 DNA sequence: TGTGCTAGCAGCTTAGGCAGGGCCAACGAGCGGTACGTC. It codes for CASSLGRANERYV.

Of note for this clonotype: Relative to the germline gene, one junction end is altered; a read error may explain this. The rearrangement links TRBV5-4 to TRBJ2-3; TRBD2 matches at 14 bases. Germline loops: CDR1 SGHNT, CDR2 YYREEE (reference sequence). This CDR3 has 18 amino acids. This CDR3 is CAISLPLGTSGSADTQYF. CDR3 bases: TGTGCCATCAGCTTGCCGCTAGGGACTAGCGGGAGCGCAGATACGCAGTATTTT.

A note on this clonotype: Given a much more abundant clone one base away, this may be a read error. J is TRBJ2-3 and V is TRBV6-5, with a weak D call TRBD1 (5 bases). CDR3 length equals 14 residues. V shed 10 bases and J shed 2 bases, with 16 bases lying between them. Per the germline V gene, CDR1 is MNHEY and CDR2 is SVGAGI. The CDR3 loop is CAISPRGHTDTQYF. DNA for the CDR3: TGTGCCATCAGCCCCCGTGGACACACAGATACGCAGTATTTT.

A remark on this clonotype: An end of the junction differs from the germline gene, which may be a read error. The V gene is TRBV20-1, the J gene TRBJ2-5; 11 positions agree with TRBD2. Looked up from germline, CDR1 is DFQATT and CDR2 is SNEGSKA (reference sequence). This CDR3 contains 17 residues. This CDR3 is CSAREGASGRIQETLYF. The CDR3 DNA reads TGCAGTGCTAGAGAGGGGGCTAGCGGGAGGATACAAGAGACCCTGTACTTC.

V gene TRBV29-1 combines with J gene TRBJ1-2; a possible D gene is TRBD1 (6 bases). Germline V gene lookup returns CDR1 SQVTM and CDR2 ANQGSEA. The CDR3 spans 14 residues. The CDR3 loop reads CGAGNTGLNYGYTF. In nucleotides, the CDR3 is TGCGGCGCTGGAAACACAGGGCTTAACTATGGCTACACCTTC. The full variable domain, in which reference TRBV29-1 and TRBJ1-2 provide the parts outside the CDR3, is SAVISQKPSRDICQRGTSLTIQCQVDSQVTMMFWYRQQPGQSLTLIATANQGSEATYESGFVIDKFPISRPNLTFSTLTVSNMSPEDSSIYLCGAGNTGLNYGYTFGSGTRLTVV.

The rearrangement links TRBV12-3 or TRBV12-4 to TRBJ2-7, with D tentatively TRBD1 (5 bases). The CDR3 length is 11 residues. V was trimmed by 11 bases and J by 2 bases, leaving 10 bases between them. Here the CDR3 DNA reads TGTGCCTGCGGACAAACCTACGAGCAGTACTTC. It yields the protein CACGQTYEQYF.

Remarks on this clonotype: Just one base apart from a much larger clone, this may be a read error. The chain joins TRBV29-1 to TRBJ2-7; D is undetermined. Germline CDR1 reads SQVTM; CDR2 reads ANQGSEA. CDR3 length: 13 residues. V lost 5 bases to trimming and J lost 1 base, with 12 bases between them. In DNA form, the CDR3 reads TGCAGCGTTAATATGGACGGGTCCTACGAGCAGTACGTC. This codes for CSVNMDGSYEQYV.

In DNA form, the CDR3 reads TGCAGTGCGGTTCGGCGGGAGGCCCTCTCCGGCGAGCAGTACTTC. Protein product: CSAVRREALSGEQYF. This rearrangement joins TRBV20-1 to TRBJ2-7, with 8 bases that match TRBD2. V lost 6 bases to trimming and J lost 6 bases; unmatched junction nucleotides: 16. The CDR3 contains 15 residues. Germline CDR1 DFQATT, CDR2 SNEGSKA (reference sequence).

The chain combines TRBV28 with TRBJ2-7, with D possibly TRBD1 on 6 matching bases. The CDR3 loop spans 15 amino acids. The V end was cut by 8 bases, the J end by 4 bases, with 21 bases between. Per germline, CDR1 MDHEN and CDR2 SYDVKM. For the CDR3, the DNA is TGTGCCAGCTGTTCTTTATCGACAGGAGGATACGAGCAGTACTTC. This gives the protein CASCSLSTGGYEQYF.

V is TRBV12-5 and J is TRBJ1-4; 7 nucleotides agree with TRBD1. V lost 7 bases and J lost 15; bases outside the gene matches: 11. Germline V gene lookup returns CDR1 LGHNT and CDR2 FRNRAP. The CDR3 is 12 residues long. DNA of the CDR3: TGTGCTAGTGAAATGTACCGGGACAGATTGTTTTTT. Translation gives CASEMYRDRLFF.

This clonotype has more than one count but fewer than ten. The V call is TRBV7-8, the J call TRBJ2-2; D is perhaps TRBD2 (5 bases). Germline-derived CDR1 and CDR2 are SGHVS and FQNEAQ. The CDR3 is 16 amino acids. Between the trimmed V and J ends, which lost 3 bases and 7 bases, there was a span of 18 bases. CDR3 nucleotide sequence: TGTGCCAGCAGCTTTCAAACAACTAGTTCCATCGGGGAGCTGTTTTTT. This encodes CASSFQTTSSIGELFF.

Turning to this clonotype: A much larger clone lies one base from this, so it may be a read error. J is TRBJ2-5 and V is TRBV11-2, with D hard to call. This CDR3 is 13 amino acids long. From germline, CDR1 is SGHAT and CDR2 FQNNGV. This CDR3 reads CASSLERQGTQYF. The CDR3 bases are TGTGCCAGCAGCTTAGAGAGGCAAGGGACCCAGTACTTC.

Points on this clonotype: This may stem from a read error, because a much larger clone lies one nucleotide away. CDR3 sequence: CSVKQSLETQYF. In DNA form, the CDR3 reads TGCAGCGTCAAACAGTCGTTAGAGACCCAGTACTTC. The gene calls are TRBV29-1 and TRBJ2-5, with no clear D. The ends were cut back, 6 bases at V and 4 bases at J, with 12 bases in the middle. CDR1 is SQVTM, CDR2 ANQGSEA, per germline. The CDR3 extends over 12 amino acids.